This T cell receptor beta chain was retrieved from a study of OX40 agonist ivuxolimab in advanced cancers. Looking at the study overall: Patients receiving dose escalation had hepatocellular carcinoma, melanoma, renal cell or head and neck cancer.

Autoimmune disease history or systemic immunosuppression barred patients. The V gene's germline CDR1 is ENHRY and CDR2 SYGVKD. This CDR3 has 14 amino acids. V lost 0 bases to trimming and J lost 4 bases, with 9 bases between them. Libraries were prepared by immunoSEQ multiplex PCR; TCRdb keeps only in-frame clonotypes and omits some of them. The sample lists 87,000 or so clones; approximately 87% were seen once. Study conclusions and caveats: Some patients who did not respond also had low normalized T-cell clonal expansion.

A word on this clone: The antigen is undetermined.

Sequencing was performed on CD4+ or CD8+ T cells sorted from blood, taken in a trial of the OX40 agonist ivuxolimab. This sequence originates from an adult with an advanced solid tumor such as melanoma, head and neck, liver or kidney cancer. The chain employs TRBV10-3 and TRBJ2-5, with D perhaps matching TRBD1 (6 bases). CDR3 region: CAISESQGLETQYF. In DNA, the CDR3 is TGTGCCATCAGTGAGTCACAGGGTTTAGAGACCCAGTACTTC.